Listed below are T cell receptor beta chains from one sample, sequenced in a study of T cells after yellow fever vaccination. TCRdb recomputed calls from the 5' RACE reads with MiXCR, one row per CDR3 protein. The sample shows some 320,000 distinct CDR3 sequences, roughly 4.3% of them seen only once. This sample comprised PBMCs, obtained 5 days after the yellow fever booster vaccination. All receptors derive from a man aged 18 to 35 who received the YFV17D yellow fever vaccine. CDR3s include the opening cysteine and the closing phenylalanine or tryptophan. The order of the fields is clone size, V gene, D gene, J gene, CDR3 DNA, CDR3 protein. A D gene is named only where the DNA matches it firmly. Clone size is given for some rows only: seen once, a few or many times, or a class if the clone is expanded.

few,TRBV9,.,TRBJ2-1,TGTGCCAGCAGAAATGCGGGTGGACCTGAGCAGTTCTTC,CASRNAGGPEQFF
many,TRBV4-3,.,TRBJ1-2,TGCGCCAGCAGCCCTATCGGCCAGCAAAGAGATGGCTACACCTTC,CASSPIGQQRDGYTF
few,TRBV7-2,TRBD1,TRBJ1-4,TGTGCCAGCAGACCTACAGGGGGAACTAATGAAAAACTGTTTTTT,CASRPTGGTNEKLFF
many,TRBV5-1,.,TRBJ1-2,TGCGCCAGCAGCTTGGATGGCCCCGTGGGCTACACCTTC,CASSLDGPVGYTF
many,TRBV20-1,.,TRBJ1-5,TGCAGTGCCGCCAGGGCAGGCCAGCCCCAGCATTTT,CSAARAGQPQHF
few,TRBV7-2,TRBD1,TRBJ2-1,TGTGCCAGCAGCCGACAGACAGGGATGTTTGAGCAGTTCTTC,CASSRQTGMFEQFF
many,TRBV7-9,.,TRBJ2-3,TGTGCCAGCAGCTCACTAGTCTGGTCAGCGTTAGATACGCAGTATTTT,CASSSLVWSALDTQYF
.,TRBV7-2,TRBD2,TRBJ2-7,TGTGCCAGCAGCCTCCAGCGGGGGAGCTACGAGCAGTACTTC,CASSLQRGSYEQYF
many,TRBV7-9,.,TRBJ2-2,TGTGCCAGCAGCCCTAGTTACACGGGCACCGGGGAGCTGTTTTTT,CASSPSYTGTGELFF
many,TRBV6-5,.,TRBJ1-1,TGTGCCAGCAGTACCCAGGGGTGGAACACTGAAGCTTTCTTT,CASSTQGWNTEAFF
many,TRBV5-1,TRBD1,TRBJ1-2,TGCGCCAGCAGCATCGGGACAGATAACTATGGCTACACCTTC,CASSIGTDNYGYTF
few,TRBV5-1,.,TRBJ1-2,TGCGCCAGCGCCGCAGACGGGGGCGGCTATGGCTACACCTTC,CASAADGGGYGYTF
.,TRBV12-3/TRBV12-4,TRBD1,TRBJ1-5,TGTGCCAGCAGCCTACAGGGGTTCCAGCCCCAGCATTTT,CASSLQGFQPQHF
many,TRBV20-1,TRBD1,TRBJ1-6,TGCAGTGCTCCACCTATGGACAGGGGCATCTGGAATTCACCCCTCCACTTT,CSAPPMDRGIWNSPLHF
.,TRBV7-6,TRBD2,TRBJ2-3,TGTGCCAGCAGCTTTCTGGCGGGGGGGAGCATTAGCACAGATACGCAGTATTTT,CASSFLAGGSISTDTQYF
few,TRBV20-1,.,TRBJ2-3,TGCAGTGCTAGCCCGGGACACTTCACAGATACGCAGTATTTT,CSASPGHFTDTQYF
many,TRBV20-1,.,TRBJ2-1,TGCAGTGCTGCGCGAGCCAATGAGCAGTTCTTC,CSAARANEQFF
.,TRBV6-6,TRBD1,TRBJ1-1,TGTGCCAGCAGTTACTCGCGACAGGGGGGGTCGGGTACGGCTGAAGCTTTCTTT,CASSYSRQGGSGTAEAFF
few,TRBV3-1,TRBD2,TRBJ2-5,TGTGCCAGCAGCGAGACTAGCGGGGTTATCGGGACCCAGTACTTC,CASSETSGVIGTQYF
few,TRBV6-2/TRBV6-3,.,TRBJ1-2,TGTGCCAGCAGGTCCAGGGTTCTCGATGGCTACACCTTC,CASRSRVLDGYTF
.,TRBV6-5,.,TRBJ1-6,TGTGCCAGCAGATTTCAGGGGTATAATTCACCCCTCCACTTT,CASRFQGYNSPLHF
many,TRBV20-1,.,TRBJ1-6,TGCAGTGCTAGAGCCCCCTCGATTGGGAGCTCCTATAATTCACCCCTCCACTTT,CSARAPSIGSSYNSPLHF
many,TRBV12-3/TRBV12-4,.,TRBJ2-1,TGTGCCAGCAGTTCCTCTCTCGGTAGCTCCTACAATGAGCAGTTCTTC,CASSSSLGSSYNEQFF
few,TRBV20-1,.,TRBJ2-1,TGCAGTGCTAACGCCGGGTTCTACAATGAGCAGTTCTTC,CSANAGFYNEQFF
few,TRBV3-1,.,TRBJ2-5,TGTGCCAGCAGCCCTCTTTTGACAGCGCAAGAGACCCAGTACTTC,CASSPLLTAQETQYF
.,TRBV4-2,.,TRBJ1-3,TGTGCCAGCAGCCAAGGGGCCAGGGGATATGCTGGAAACACCATATATTTT,CASSQGARGYAGNTIYF
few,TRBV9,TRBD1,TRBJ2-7,TGTGCCAGCAGCACCGGGACAGGACCCTATGTGCAGTACTTC,CASSTGTGPYVQYF
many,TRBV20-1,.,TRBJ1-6,TGCAGTGCTAGGGGTACAAATTCACCCCTCCACTTT,CSARGTNSPLHF
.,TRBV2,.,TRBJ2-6,TGTGCCAGCAGTGAAGACAGGAGCGTCCTGACTTTC,CASSEDRSVLTF
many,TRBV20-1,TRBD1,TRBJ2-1,TGCAGTGCTAGAGATTGGCAGGGGGCATACAATGAGCAGTTCTTC,CSARDWQGAYNEQFF
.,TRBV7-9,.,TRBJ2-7,TGTGCCAGCAGCTTTAGCGGGACAGCCTACGAGCAGTACTTC,CASSFSGTAYEQYF
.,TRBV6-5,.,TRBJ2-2,TGTGCCAGCACCCCTGGAGGACCCGGGGAGCTGTTTTTT,CASTPGGPGELFF